These 27 T cell receptor beta chains originate from one sample sequenced in a study of T cell responses to AZD1222 COVID-19 vaccine. Sequencing used immunoSEQ multiplex PCR; TCRdb keeps in-frame clones, though not all of them. The sample lists just under 20,000 clones, roughly 84% seen once, with about 15% in the top ten. This material consisted of peripheral blood, taken 28 days after the second AZD1222 dose. The receptors were gathered from an adult who received the AZD1222 COVID-19 vaccine.

A few counts support this clone. V is TRBV24-1 and J is TRBJ1-4; no clear D gene. This CDR3 has 13 amino acids. CDR1 and CDR2 (germline): KGHDR, SFDVKD. Trimming took off 3 bases at V and 8 bases at J, with 9 bases between the two ends. CDR3 region: CATSDPTTEKLFF. The CDR3, as DNA: TGTGCCACCAGTGATCCCACTACGGAAAAACTGTTTTTT.

CDR3 region: CASSQTREGVTEAFF. CDR3 DNA: TGTGCCAGCAGTCAAACTCGCGAAGGTGTCACTGAAGCTTTCTTT. The chain is built from TRBV27 and TRBJ1-1; D is uncertain. The germline V and J ends were trimmed by 5 bases and 4 bases, with 17 bases remaining between them. The CDR3 has 15 residues. CDR1 MNHEY and CDR2 SMNVEV come from the germline V gene (reference sequence).

The rearrangement links TRBV11-3 to TRBJ1-3; D ambiguous. The germline V gene encodes CDR1 SGHNT and CDR2 YENEEA. The CDR3 extends over 15 amino acids. The V end lost 7 bases, the J end lost 3 bases, and 16 bases lay between the germline ends. For the CDR3, the DNA is TGTGCCAGCACCTCGGTCCGGTTGAGTGGAAACACCATATATTTT. Protein: CASTSVRLSGNTIYF.

J is TRBJ2-1 and V is TRBV18; TRBD1 or TRBD2 may be the D gene (5 bases each). Germline loops: CDR1 KGHSH, CDR2 LQKENI. The CDR3 has 14 amino acids. Trimming took 3 bases from V and 7 from J, leaving 13 bases between them. As DNA, the CDR3 is TGTGCCAGCTCACCGGGGGATTTGATGAATGAGCAGTTCTTC. Amino acid sequence: CASSPGDLMNEQFF.

This chain connects TRBV7-9 to TRBJ2-2; 8 bases align to TRBD2. Germline values: CDR1 SEHNR, CDR2 FQNEAQ (reference sequence). V lost 2 bases and J lost 3; bases outside the gene matches: 2. The CDR3 has 15 amino acids. CDR3 sequence reads: CASSLWTSHTGELFF. The CDR3 nucleotides read TGTGCCAGCAGCTTATGGACTAGCCACACCGGGGAGCTGTTTTTT.

In this sample, this clone is medium-sized. The chain carries TRBV29-1 and TRBJ1-1; D is uncertain. Germline CDR1 SQVTM, CDR2 ANQGSEA. The CDR3 contains 14 residues. Trimming left V 3 bases short and J 2 bases short, with 13 bases between. The CDR3 DNA reads TGCAGCGTTGATTCTTGGGTAGGAAACACTGAAGCTTTCTTT. It encodes CSVDSWVGNTEAFF.

The chain combines TRBV5-4 with TRBJ1-1; D not certain. The CDR3 extends over 14 amino acids. With 0 bases removed from V and 1 base from J, the gap between germline ends came to 7 bases. CDR1 SGHNT and CDR2 YYREEE come from the germline V gene (reference sequence). The CDR3 here is CASSLDPGNTEAFF. CDR3 DNA sequence: TGTGCCAGCAGCTTGGATCCGGGGAACACTGAAGCTTTCTTT. Complete variable domain (other parts from reference TRBV5-4 and TRBJ1-1): ETGVTQSPTHLIKTRGQQVTLRCSSQSGHNTVSWYQQALGQGPQFIFQYYREEENGRGNFPPRFSGLQFPNYSSELNVNALELDDSALYLCASSLDPGNTEAFFGQGTRLTVV.

The rearrangement joins TRBV3-1 (or the pseudogene TRBV3-2) to TRBJ1-1; no clear D. In germline, CDR1 is LGHDT, CDR2 YNNKEL (reference sequence). V was cut by 0 bases and J by 0 bases, with 23 bases left in between. This CDR3 spans 20 amino acids. CDR3 bases: TGTGCCAGCAGCCAAGAAGAGCCAGTGAGCTGGGTCTTGATGAACACTGAAGCTTTCTTT. Translated: CASSQEEPVSWVLMNTEAFF.

The rearrangement uses TRBV10-1 and TRBJ1-3; weak D call: TRBD1 (5 bases). With 6 bases removed from V and 0 bases from J, the gap between germline ends came to 6 bases. CDR3 length: 13 amino acids. Germline-derived CDR1 and CDR2 are WNHNN and SYGVQD (reference sequence). The CDR3 region is CASRDTSGNTIYF. The DNA of the CDR3 is TGCGCCAGCAGGGACACCTCTGGAAACACCATATATTTT.

The chain links TRBV27 to TRBJ2-1; TRBD2 matches 12 bases. Germline V gene lookup returns CDR1 MNHEY and CDR2 SMNVEV (reference sequence). The CDR3 runs 16 residues. V was clipped by 4 bases and J by 6 bases; unmatched bases: 7. The CDR3 reads CASSWTGTSGLNEQFF. CDR3 bases: TGTGCCAGCAGTTGGACCGGGACTAGCGGGCTCAATGAGCAGTTCTTC.

The V and J genes are TRBV6-6 and TRBJ1-3; D is ambiguous. This CDR3 has 14 residues. Germline loops: CDR1 MNHNY, CDR2 SVGAGI (reference sequence). V lost 4 bases and J 0 bases, leaving 7 bases between the germline ends. Here the CDR3 reads CASSSLGSGNTIYF. For the CDR3, the DNA is TGTGCCAGCAGTTCCTTGGGCTCTGGAAACACCATATATTTT.

V gene TRBV28 combines with J gene TRBJ2-3; a weak D match, TRBD2 (6 bases). Trimming stripped 4 bases from V and 3 bases from J, with 14 bases between. The length of the CDR3 is 15 residues. The germline gives CDR1 MDHEN, CDR2 SYDVKM. The CDR3 sequence: CASSWRVDDTDTQYF. The CDR3 DNA is TGTGCCAGCAGTTGGAGGGTGGACGATACAGATACGCAGTATTTT.

The rearrangement uses TRBV27 and TRBJ2-1, with 11 bases lining up with TRBD2. CDR3 size: 16 residues. In germline, CDR1 is MNHEY, CDR2 SMNVEV (reference sequence). With 6 bases clipped from V and 3 bases from J, the junction kept 7 bases outside the gene matches. The CDR3 sequence is CASSRPGLADYNEQFF. The DNA of the CDR3 is TGTGCCAGCAGCAGACCGGGACTAGCGGACTACAATGAGCAGTTCTTC.

This sequence joins TRBV19 and TRBJ2-3, with 10 bases matching TRBD1. The CDR3 runs to 15 residues. Germline CDR1 LNHDA, CDR2 SQIVND (reference sequence). V was clipped by 5 bases and J by 4 bases; unmatched bases: 6. The CDR3 sequence is CASSDRGRDPDTQYF. DNA for the CDR3: TGTGCCAGTAGTGACAGGGGGCGAGATCCAGATACGCAGTATTTT.

This chain joins TRBV5-6 and TRBJ2-4, with a weak D call TRBD2 (6 bases). The germline V gene encodes CDR1 SGHDT and CDR2 YYEEEE. The V end lost 0 bases, the J end lost 6 bases, and 7 bases lay between the germline ends. This CDR3 region has 13 residues. The CDR3 here is CASSLAGVNIQYF. The CDR3 DNA reads TGTGCCAGCAGCTTGGCGGGGGTAAACATTCAGTACTTC.

The CDR3 DNA sequence: TGTGCCAGCAGCTCCCAGGACAGGGGAATGAACACTGAAGCTTTCTTT. It translates to CASSSQDRGMNTEAFF. V usage is TRBV7-3 and J usage is TRBJ1-1; 9 nucleotides match TRBD1. Germline V gene sequence: CDR1 SGHTA, CDR2 FQGTGA. CDR3 size: 16 residues. Trimming took 4 bases from V and 0 from J; bases not matched to a gene: 6.

The rearrangement uses TRBV4-2 and TRBJ2-1, with D hard to call. The ends were cut back, 0 bases at V and 5 bases at J, with 8 bases in the middle. The CDR3 length is 14 residues. CDR1 and CDR2 from the germline V gene are LGHNA and YNFKEQ. CDR3 nucleotide sequence: TGTGCCAGCAGCCAAGATCAGCCGAACAATGAGCAGTTCTTC. Protein: CASSQDQPNNEQFF.

The CDR3 loop reads CASSVTLAEQFF. The CDR3 DNA reads as TGTGCCAGCAGCGTAACATTGGCTGAGCAGTTCTTC. This sequence joins TRBV7-2 and TRBJ2-1; D gene uncertain. CDR3 size: 12 residues. Germline assignment: CDR1 SGHTA and CDR2 FQGNSA. V was shortened by 5 bases and J by 9 bases, with 11 bases between the two germline ends.

The J gene is TRBJ1-5, the V gene TRBV14, with 8 bases that match TRBD1. Trimming at V came to 1 base and at J to 6 bases, leaving 5 bases not matched to a gene. Germline V gene lookup returns CDR1 SGHDN and CDR2 FVKESK. This CDR3 is built from 15 residues. CDR3 coding DNA: TGTGCCAGCAGCCAAGTCCGCAGGGGGCTTCAGCCCCAGCATTTT. Translating it yields CASSQVRRGLQPQHF.

V gene TRBV7-2 combines with J gene TRBJ2-7, with 8 positions matching TRBD2. The V gene end was trimmed by 5 bases and the J gene end by 5 bases; junction bases not matched to a gene: 11. CDR3 length equals 15 residues. Germline V gives CDR1 SGHTA, CDR2 FQGNSA. The CDR3 region is CASSPRAGRANEQYF. CDR3 nucleotides: TGTGCCAGCAGCCCCCGCGCCGGGAGGGCCAACGAGCAGTACTTC.

The CDR3 DNA sequence: TGTGCCAGCAGACGACAAGGCGACGAGCAGTACTTC. This translates into CASRRQGDEQYF. The chain couples TRBV6-1 to TRBJ2-7; D is unresolved. This CDR3 is 12 amino acids long. Between the trimmed V and J ends, which lost 6 bases and 5 bases, there was a span of 11 bases. Per the germline V gene, CDR1 is MNHNS and CDR2 is SASEGT.

The genes are TRBV30 and TRBJ1-5; 7 bases fit TRBD1. This CDR3 comprises 14 residues. Per germline, CDR1 GTSNPN and CDR2 SVGIG (reference sequence). The V segment lost 2 bases and the J segment 6 bases; nucleotides outside the gene matches: 7. For the CDR3, the DNA is TGTGCCTGGAGTTTGCGCAGGGGGGTTCAGCCCCAGCATTTT. Translating it yields CAWSLRRGVQPQHF.

The chain couples TRBV15 to TRBJ1-4; no clear D gene. V was shortened by 0 bases and J by 8 bases, with 7 bases between the two germline ends. The length of the CDR3 is 13 residues. The germline CDR1 and CDR2 sequences are LNHNV and YYDKDF (reference sequence). This chain's CDR3 is CATSRDLWEKLFF. DNA of the CDR3: TGTGCCACCAGCAGAGATCTTTGGGAAAAACTGTTTTTT.

The chain employs TRBV4-2 and TRBJ2-7; the match to TRBD2 covers 9 bases. In germline, CDR1 is LGHNA, CDR2 YNFKEQ. The CDR3 runs 14 residues. After removal of 4 bases from V and 2 bases from J, the junction contained 3 bases not matched to a gene. CDR3 sequence (DNA): TGTGCCAGCAGCCCTAGCGGGATCACCTACGAGCAGTACTTC. It translates to CASSPSGITYEQYF.

The chain has TRBV3-1 (or the pseudogene TRBV3-2) and TRBJ1-6, with D perhaps TRBD1 (5 bases). V lost 4 bases, J lost 8 bases, and 6 bases lay in between. This CDR3 contains 12 residues. The V gene's germline CDR1 is LGHDT and CDR2 YNNKEL (reference sequence). CDR3 coding DNA: TGTGCCAGCAGCCGGGGGTATTCACCCCTCCACTTT. Protein: CASSRGYSPLHF.

The chain links TRBV5-1 to TRBJ2-7, with 8 bases fitting TRBD1. V shed 1 base, J shed 6 bases, and the junction held 9 bases outside the gene matches. Germline CDR1 SGHRS, CDR2 YFSETQ. CDR3 length equals 15 residues. The DNA for the CDR3 is TGCGCCAGCAGCTTGAGGACAGGGACGATGAGCGAGCAGTACTTC. Translation gives CASSLRTGTMSEQYF. The variable domain in full, completed from reference TRBV5-1 and TRBJ2-7, reads KAGVTQTPRYLIKTRGQQVTLSCSPISGHRSVSWYQQTPGQGLQFLFEYFSETQRNKGNFPGRFSGRQFSNSRSEMNVSTLELGDSALYLCASSLRTGTMSEQYFGPGTRLTVT.

V usage is TRBV28 and J usage is TRBJ2-7; 7 positions agree with TRBD1. In germline, CDR1 is MDHEN, CDR2 SYDVKM. The CDR3 spans 14 residues. V was pared by 4 bases and J by 5 bases, with 8 bases of the junction left unmatched. The CDR3 nucleotides are TGTGCCAGCAGTTCCCGGGACAGTGGAGACGAGCAGTACTTC. Encoded protein: CASSSRDSGDEQYF.